The clone carrying this T cell receptor (beta chain) was found once. Its antigen is not known. The data belong to a study of OX40 agonist ivuxolimab in advanced cancers. Turning to the study itself: Three patients had partial responses: one hepatocellular carcinoma, two cutaneous melanoma.

The germline CDR1 and CDR2 sequences are MNHEY and SMNVEV (reference sequence). CDR3 length equals 15 residues. The ends lost 9 bases at V and 6 bases at J; junction bases unmatched: 12. The method was immunoSEQ multiplex PCR; TCRdb's version includes in-frame clones alone and lacks a portion of them. Of roughly 72,000 clones detected, roughly 80% appear once; the ten largest clones hold 5%. Study-level findings and limits: On average, CD8+ T cells had more expanded clones than CD4+.

The receptor's source is an adult with an advanced solid tumor such as melanoma, head and neck, liver or kidney cancer. V and J are TRBV27 and TRBJ1-5; 9 bases match TRBD1. Sequenced material: CD4+ or CD8+ T cells sorted from blood, taken in a trial of the OX40 agonist ivuxolimab. Here the CDR3 reads CASRPTGGPGQPQHF. The CDR3 DNA follows: TGTGCCAGTCGGCCGACAGGGGGGCCGGGTCAGCCCCAGCATTTT.